What follows are 7 T cell receptor beta chains derived from one specimen sequenced in a study of T cells in tumors after PD-1 blockade. Repertoires were generated with immunoSEQ multiplex PCR, while TCRdb's copy carries only in-frame clones and drops some. The sample lists about 20,000 clones, approximately 78% occurring once. The sequencing used PBMCs, collected before anti-PD-1 treatment. The receptors here all came from a human donor with basal cell carcinoma.

This clone was observed a single time. V and J are TRBV5-1 and TRBJ2-5, with TRBD2 identical over 9 bases. V lost 2 bases, J lost 3 bases, and 8 bases stayed unmatched. CDR3 length equals 16 residues. CDR1 SGHRS and CDR2 YFSETQ come from the germline V gene. The CDR3 sequence is CASSFERGVLKETQYF. The CDR3 nucleotides read TGCGCCAGCAGCTTTGAGCGGGGGGTTTTGAAAGAGACCCAGTACTTC.

This CDR3 is CASKTEFSNQPQHF. In DNA form, the CDR3 reads TGTGCCAGCAAGACAGAATTTAGCAATCAGCCCCAGCATTTT. The chain has TRBV2 and TRBJ1-5; D may be TRBD1 (5 bases). Germline CDR1 is SNHLY and CDR2 is FYNNEI. The CDR3 loop spans 14 amino acids. The V end lost 7 bases, the J end lost 0 bases, and 10 bases lay between the germline ends.

The CDR3 loop reads CASSSRDTLGETQYF. CDR3 in DNA: TGTGCCAGCAGCTCCCGGGACACATTGGGAGAGACCCAGTACTTC. The rearrangement joins TRBV7-9 to TRBJ2-5; D is perhaps TRBD1 (6 bases). The V end lost 4 bases, the J end lost 4 bases, and 16 bases lay between the germline ends. Per the germline V gene, CDR1 is SEHNR and CDR2 is FQNEAQ (reference sequence). The CDR3 has 15 residues.

The CDR3 here is CASSLVGLAYEQYF. CDR3 nucleotides: TGTGCCAGCAGCTTAGTAGGGCTAGCCTACGAGCAGTACTTC. The chain recombines TRBV7-6 with TRBJ2-7; D unresolved. Per germline, CDR1 SGHVS and CDR2 FNYEAQ. The CDR3 is 14 residues long. Deletions cut 1 base from V and 2 bases from J, with 9 bases between.

The chain has TRBV7-3 and TRBJ2-7, with D hard to call. Between the trimmed V and J ends, which lost 1 base and 4 bases, there was a span of 14 bases. The length of the CDR3 is 15 residues. The germline V gene encodes CDR1 SGHTA and CDR2 FQGTGA. DNA for the CDR3: TGTGCCAGCAGCTTAAGCTCTAACGGTGGATACGAGCAGTACTTC. Amino acids: CASSLSSNGGYEQYF.

The gene calls are TRBV14 and TRBJ2-3; TRBD2 aligns across 8 bases. After removal of 6 bases from V and 10 bases from J, the junction contained 18 bases not matched to a gene. From germline, CDR1 is SGHDN and CDR2 FVKESK. The CDR3 is 16 residues long. This CDR3 reads CASRPSGSGTRAAQYF. Written as DNA, the CDR3 is TGTGCCAGCAGACCCAGTGGTAGCGGGACCCGGGCGGCGCAGTATTTT.

The chain carries TRBV2 and TRBJ2-1, with TRBD2 matching over 9 bases. The CDR3 spans 19 residues. Germline V gene lookup returns CDR1 SNHLY and CDR2 FYNNEI. The DNA for the CDR3 is TGTCCCACCTGTGAAGGGTGGGCGCGGGAGGGGAGCTCCTACAATGAGCAGTTCTTC. It yields the protein CPTCEGWAREGSSYNEQFF.